The T cell receptor (beta chain) under discussion was sequenced for a study of identical twins. V was shortened by 5 bases and J by 4 bases, with 21 bases between the two germline ends. This CDR3 is built from 17 residues. From germline, CDR1 is SEHNR and CDR2 FQNEAQ (reference sequence). Using its own MiXCR run on the 5' RACE reads, TCRdb lists one record per CDR3 protein. The table lists roughly 260,000 distinct CDR3 sequences, 7.5% of them singletons. The same sample was also used in a study of yellow fever vaccine responses in identical twins.

This chain connects TRBV7-9 to TRBJ2-1, with D maybe TRBD2 (6 bases). The receptor comes from a woman between 18 and 30 years old in good health. The sequenced sample consisted of CD8+ T cells sorted from blood. The chain's CDR3 is CASSPNRDWGIYNEQFF. CDR3 DNA sequence: TGTGCCAGCAGCCCAAACCGGGACTGGGGAATTTACAATGAGCAGTTCTTC.